The next 12 T cell receptor beta chains were all read from a single sample in a study of blood T cell repertoires in COVID-19 (TCRdb year 2020). The receptor library was made with the immunoSEQ multiplex PCR assay. In TCRdb, the immuneACCESS table is reduced to in-frame sequences with V and J assigned. These tables do not hold every clone; where another copy was compared, an unresolved V gene accounts for under half, and the others remain unexplained. The sample yields 200,000 to 250,000 clones; 70% to 85% were counted once. Of the sample, 3% to 3.5% falls within the top ten clones. The sample was PBMCs or T cells enriched from blood (not recorded which). The receptor set was obtained from a woman aged 60-70 years who had recovered from COVID-19.

The V gene is TRBV3-1 (or the pseudogene TRBV3-2), the J gene TRBJ1-1; 7 nucleotides align to TRBD1. CDR1 LGHDT and CDR2 YNNKEL come from the germline V gene (reference sequence). The V segment lost 5 bases and the J segment 1 base; nucleotides outside the gene matches: 7. This CDR3 has 15 residues. The CDR3 DNA reads TGTGCCAGCAGCTGGGGACAGATACAGAACACTGAAGCTTTCTTT. Translation: CASSWGQIQNTEAFF.

The chain links TRBV4-1 to TRBJ2-3; 16 bases are shared with TRBD2. V lost 4 bases, J lost 6 bases, and 10 bases stayed unmatched. The V gene's germline CDR1 is MGHRA and CDR2 YSYEKL. CDR3 length: 18 amino acids. The CDR3 DNA is TGCGCCAGCAGCCTATCCGGGACTAGCGGGGGGGCCGGGGATACGCAGTATTTT. This gives the protein CASSLSGTSGGAGDTQYF.

V usage is TRBV5-1 and J usage is TRBJ2-6; D unclear. This CDR3 is 16 amino acids long. V lost 0 bases, J lost 0 bases, and 7 bases lay in between. Germline V gene data show CDR1 as SGHRS and CDR2 as YFSETQ. The CDR3 region is CASSLDPSSGANVLTF. As DNA, the CDR3 is TGCGCCAGCAGCTTGGATCCGTCCTCTGGGGCCAACGTCCTGACTTTC.

The chain has TRBV5-4 and TRBJ2-2; 9 bases fit TRBD1. The CDR3 spans 16 residues. In germline, CDR1 is SGHNT, CDR2 YYREEE (reference sequence). The junction had 8 bases not matched to a gene; V was cut back by 4 bases and J by 4 bases. CDR3 nucleotide sequence: TGTGCCAGCAGCCTATGGACAGGGGTTGGCACCGGGGAGCTGTTTTTT. Amino acid sequence: CASSLWTGVGTGELFF.

This rearrangement joins TRBV6-2 or TRBV6-3 to TRBJ2-1, with 12 bases identical to TRBD2. Germline values: CDR1 MNHEY, CDR2 SVGEGT. V lost 6 bases, J lost 9 bases, and 15 bases stayed unmatched. The CDR3 spans 17 residues. The CDR3 bases are TGTGCCAGCAGCACCCCAAGTCTAGCGGGAGGGCCAAGTGAGCAGTTCTTC. Its translation: CASSTPSLAGGPSEQFF.

The V gene is TRBV9, the J gene TRBJ1-4, with 8 bases fitting TRBD1. This CDR3 spans 14 amino acids. The trim removed 3 bases at V and 8 bases at J, leaving 6 bases unmatched. CDR1 and CDR2 (germline): SGDLS, YYNGEE. This CDR3 reads CASSAGQGGEKLFF. CDR3 nucleotide sequence: TGTGCCAGCAGCGCCGGACAGGGAGGCGAAAAACTGTTTTTT.

V and J are TRBV15 and TRBJ2-5; 7 bases align to TRBD2. Germline trimming cut 1 base from V and 5 bases from J; bases unmatched to any gene: 4. The CDR3 has 14 amino acids. Germline CDR1 LNHNV, CDR2 YYDKDF (reference sequence). CDR3 protein: CATSRVSGGETQYF. CDR3 DNA: TGTGCCACCAGCAGAGTCTCCGGGGGGGAGACCCAGTACTTC.

The V call is TRBV27, the J call TRBJ2-3; D perhaps matches TRBD2 (5 bases). This CDR3 contains 15 residues. Germline V gene sequence: CDR1 MNHEY, CDR2 SMNVEV (reference sequence). V was shortened by 2 bases and J by 0 bases, with 9 bases between the two germline ends. The chain's CDR3 is CASSLQDSSTDTQYF. The DNA of the CDR3 is TGTGCCAGCAGTTTACAGGACTCTAGCACAGATACGCAGTATTTT.

The J gene is TRBJ2-5, the V gene TRBV6-2 or TRBV6-3; unclear D gene. The CDR3 is made up of 14 amino acids. The germline V and J ends were trimmed by 0 bases and 5 bases, with 10 bases remaining between them. The germline CDR1 and CDR2 sequences are MNHEY and SVGEGT. The CDR3 is CASSYSTPRETQYF. DNA for the CDR3: TGTGCCAGCAGTTACTCTACTCCGCGGGAGACCCAGTACTTC.

The gene calls are TRBV11-2 and TRBJ2-5; TRBD1 agrees at 9 bases. The CDR3 runs 14 residues. CDR1 is SGHAT and CDR2 is FQNNGV in the germline V gene. J gave up 4 bases and V 3 bases, and 3 bases lay outside the gene matches. The CDR3 nucleotides are TGTGCCAGCAGCTTCACAGGGGGCATAGAGACCCAGTACTTC. This codes for CASSFTGGIETQYF.

This clone occurred a few times. This sequence joins TRBV9 and TRBJ1-2, with D uncertain. The CDR3 totals 15 residues. The V gene's germline CDR1 is SGDLS and CDR2 YYNGEE. Trimming cost V 1 base and J 3 bases, with 13 bases left between them. CDR3 in amino acids: CASSVNGEKDYGYTF. The DNA for the CDR3 is TGTGCCAGCAGCGTAAATGGGGAGAAGGACTATGGCTACACCTTC.

The chain uses TRBV30 and TRBJ2-5; tentatively, D is TRBD2 (7 bases). The CDR3 consists of 14 residues. V dropped 5 bases and J dropped 1 base, with 14 bases sitting between them. CDR1 GTSNPN and CDR2 SVGIG come from the germline V gene (reference sequence). The CDR3 loop reads CAWGRGGAQETQYF. The CDR3 DNA reads as TGTGCCTGGGGGAGGGGGGGCGCCCAAGAGACCCAGTACTTC.